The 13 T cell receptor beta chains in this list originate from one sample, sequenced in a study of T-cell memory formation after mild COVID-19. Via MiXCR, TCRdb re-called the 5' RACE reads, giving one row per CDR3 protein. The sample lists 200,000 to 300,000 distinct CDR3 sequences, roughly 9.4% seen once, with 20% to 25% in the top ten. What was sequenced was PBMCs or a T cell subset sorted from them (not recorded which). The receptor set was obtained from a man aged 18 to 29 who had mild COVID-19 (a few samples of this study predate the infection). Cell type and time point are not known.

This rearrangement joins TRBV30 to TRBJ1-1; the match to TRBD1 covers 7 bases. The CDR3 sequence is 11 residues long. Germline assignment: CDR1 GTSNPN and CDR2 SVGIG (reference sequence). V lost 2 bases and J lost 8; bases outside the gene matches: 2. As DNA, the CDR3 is TGTGCCTGGAGTCAGGGGGGAGAAGCTTTCTTT. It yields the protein CAWSQGGEAFF. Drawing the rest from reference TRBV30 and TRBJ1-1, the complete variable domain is SQTIHQWPATLVQPVGSPLSLECTVEGTSNPNLYWYRQAAGRGLQLLFYSVGIGQISSEVPQNLSASRPQDRQFILSSKKLLLSDSGFYLCAWSQGGEAFFGQGTRLTVV.

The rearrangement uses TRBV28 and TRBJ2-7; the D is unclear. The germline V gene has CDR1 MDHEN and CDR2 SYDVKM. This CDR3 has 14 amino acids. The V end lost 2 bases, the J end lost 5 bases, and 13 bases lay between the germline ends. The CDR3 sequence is CASSLRHLIDEQYV. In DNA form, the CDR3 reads TGTGCCAGCAGTTTAAGACACCTAATTGACGAGCAGTACGTC.

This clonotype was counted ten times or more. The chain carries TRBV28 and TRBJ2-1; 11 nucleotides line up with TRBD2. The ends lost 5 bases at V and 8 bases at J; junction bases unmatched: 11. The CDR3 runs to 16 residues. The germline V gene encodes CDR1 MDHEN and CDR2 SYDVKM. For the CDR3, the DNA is TGTGCCAGCAGTCCCCCCCCTAGCGGGGGGACCCATGAGCAGTTCTTC. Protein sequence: CASSPPPSGGTHEQFF.

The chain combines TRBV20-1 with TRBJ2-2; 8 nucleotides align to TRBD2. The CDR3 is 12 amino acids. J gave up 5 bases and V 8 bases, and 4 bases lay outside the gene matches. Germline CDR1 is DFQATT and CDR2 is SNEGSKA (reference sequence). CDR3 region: CSTPSGTGELFF. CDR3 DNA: TGCAGTACCCCTAGCGGGACCGGGGAGCTGTTTTTT.

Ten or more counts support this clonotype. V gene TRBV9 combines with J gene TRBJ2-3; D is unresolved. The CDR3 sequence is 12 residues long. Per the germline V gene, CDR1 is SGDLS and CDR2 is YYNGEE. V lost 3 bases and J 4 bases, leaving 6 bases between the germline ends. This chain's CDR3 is CASSGRPDTQYF. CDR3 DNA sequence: TGTGCCAGCAGCGGTAGACCAGATACGCAGTATTTT.

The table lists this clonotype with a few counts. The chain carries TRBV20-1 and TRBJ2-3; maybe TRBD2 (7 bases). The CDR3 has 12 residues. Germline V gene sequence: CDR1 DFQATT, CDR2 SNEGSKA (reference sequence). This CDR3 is CTGGGLTDTQYF. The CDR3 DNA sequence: TGCACTGGGGGGGGGCTTACAGATACGCAGTATTTT.

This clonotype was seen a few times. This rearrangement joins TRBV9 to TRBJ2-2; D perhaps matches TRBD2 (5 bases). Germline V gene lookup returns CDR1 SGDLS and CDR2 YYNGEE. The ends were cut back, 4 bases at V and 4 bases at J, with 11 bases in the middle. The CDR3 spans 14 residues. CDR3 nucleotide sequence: TGTGCCAGCAGCCCCTGGACTCTCACCGGGGAGCTGTTTTTT. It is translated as CASSPWTLTGELFF. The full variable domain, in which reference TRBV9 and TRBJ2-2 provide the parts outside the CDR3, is DSGVTQTPKHLITATGQRVTLRCSPRSGDLSVYWYQQSLDQGLQFLIQYYNGEERAKGNILERFSAQQFPDLHSELNLSSLELGDSALYFCASSPWTLTGELFFGEGSRLTVL.

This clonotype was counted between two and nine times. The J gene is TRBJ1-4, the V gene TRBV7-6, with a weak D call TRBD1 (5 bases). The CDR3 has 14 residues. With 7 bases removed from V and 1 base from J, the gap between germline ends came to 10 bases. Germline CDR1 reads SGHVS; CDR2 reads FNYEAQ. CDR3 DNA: TGTGCCAGCAAACCAGGGAGAACTAATGAAAAACTGTTTTTT. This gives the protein CASKPGRTNEKLFF.

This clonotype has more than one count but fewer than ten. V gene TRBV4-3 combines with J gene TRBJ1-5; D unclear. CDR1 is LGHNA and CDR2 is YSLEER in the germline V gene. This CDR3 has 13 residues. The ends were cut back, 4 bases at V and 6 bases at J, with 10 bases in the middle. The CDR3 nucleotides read TGCGCCAGCAGCCCAAGGCCGGGTCAGCCCCAGCATTTT. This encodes CASSPRPGQPQHF.

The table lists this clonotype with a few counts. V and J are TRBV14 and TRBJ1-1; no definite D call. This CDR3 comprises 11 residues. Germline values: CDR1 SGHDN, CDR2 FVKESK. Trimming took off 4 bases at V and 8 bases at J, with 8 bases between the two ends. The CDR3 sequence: CASSPAREAFF. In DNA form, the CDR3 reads TGTGCCAGCAGCCCCGCGAGAGAAGCTTTCTTT. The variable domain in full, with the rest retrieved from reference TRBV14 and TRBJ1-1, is EAGVTQFPSHSVIEKGQTVTLRCDPISGHDNLYWYRRVMGKEIKFLLHFVKESKQDESGMPNNRFLAERTGGTYSTLKVQPAELEDSGVYFCASSPAREAFFGQGTRLTVV.

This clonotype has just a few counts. CDR3 nucleotide sequence: TGTGCCAGCAGCCAAGACTTGACGCAGTTCTTC. Translation: CASSQDLTQFF. This chain links TRBV4-2 with TRBJ2-1; D remains ambiguous. The germline V and J ends were trimmed by 0 bases and 12 bases, with 6 bases remaining between them. Germline-derived CDR1 and CDR2 are LGHNA and YNFKEQ. The CDR3 is 11 residues long.

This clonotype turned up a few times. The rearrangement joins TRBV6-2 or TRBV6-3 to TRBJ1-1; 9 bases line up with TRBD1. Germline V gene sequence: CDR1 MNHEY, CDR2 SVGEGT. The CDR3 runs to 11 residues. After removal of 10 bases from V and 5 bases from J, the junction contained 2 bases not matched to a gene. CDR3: CATGTGTEAFF. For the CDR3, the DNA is TGTGCCACCGGGACAGGGACTGAAGCTTTCTTT.

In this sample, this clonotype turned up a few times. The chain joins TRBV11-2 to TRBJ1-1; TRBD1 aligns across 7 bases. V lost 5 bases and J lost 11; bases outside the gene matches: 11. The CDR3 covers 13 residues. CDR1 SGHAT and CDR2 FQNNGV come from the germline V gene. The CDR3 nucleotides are TGTGCCAGCAGCGTCACAGGGGCGGTGTCGGCTTTCTTT. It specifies CASSVTGAVSAFF.